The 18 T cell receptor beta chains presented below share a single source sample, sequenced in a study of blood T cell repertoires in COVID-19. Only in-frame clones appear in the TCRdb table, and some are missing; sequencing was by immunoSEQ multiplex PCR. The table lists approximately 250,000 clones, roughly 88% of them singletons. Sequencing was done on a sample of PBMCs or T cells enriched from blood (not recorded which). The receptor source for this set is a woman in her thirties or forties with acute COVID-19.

CDR3 amino acids: CASRTGGVSGYTF. Written as DNA, the CDR3 is TGTGCCAGTAGGACAGGGGGAGTTTCTGGCTACACCTTC. The genes are TRBV19 and TRBJ1-2, with 9 bases fitting TRBD1. The germline V gene has CDR1 LNHDA and CDR2 SQIVND (reference sequence). Losses at the gene ends were 6 bases for V and 7 bases for J; bases not matched to a gene: 6. The CDR3 has 13 amino acids.

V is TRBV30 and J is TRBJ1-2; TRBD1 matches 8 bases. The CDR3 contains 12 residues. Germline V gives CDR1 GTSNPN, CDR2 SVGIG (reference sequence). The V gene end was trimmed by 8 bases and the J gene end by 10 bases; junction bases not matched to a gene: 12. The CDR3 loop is CASLDRGPTYTF. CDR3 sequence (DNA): TGTGCCAGCCTCGACAGGGGCCCTACCTACACCTTC.

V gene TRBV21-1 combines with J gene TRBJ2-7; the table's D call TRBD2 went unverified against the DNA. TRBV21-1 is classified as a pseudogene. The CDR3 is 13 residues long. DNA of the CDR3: TGTGCCAGCAGTCTCACTCCACCCTACGAGCAGTACGTC. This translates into CASSLTPPYEQYV.

The CDR3 loop is CASFRGQEYGYTF. The CDR3, as DNA: TGTGCCAGCTTCAGGGGACAGGAGTATGGCTACACCTTC. The rearrangement links TRBV12-3 or TRBV12-4 to TRBJ1-2; 8 bases map to TRBD1. V lost 8 bases, J lost 5 bases, and 7 bases stayed unmatched. There are 13 residues in the CDR3.

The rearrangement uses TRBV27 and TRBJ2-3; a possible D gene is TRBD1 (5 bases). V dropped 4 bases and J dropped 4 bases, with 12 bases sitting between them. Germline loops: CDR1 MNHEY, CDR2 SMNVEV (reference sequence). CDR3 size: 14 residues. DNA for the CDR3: TGTGCCAGCAGTTCTTTCGGCAGGGCAGATACGCAGTATTTT. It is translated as CASSSFGRADTQYF.

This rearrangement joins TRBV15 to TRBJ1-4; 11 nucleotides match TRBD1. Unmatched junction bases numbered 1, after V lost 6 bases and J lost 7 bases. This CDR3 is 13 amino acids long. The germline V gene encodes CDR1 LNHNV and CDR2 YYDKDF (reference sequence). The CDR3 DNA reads TGTGCCACCAGGGGGACAGGGGGTGAAAAACTGTTTTTT. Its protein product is CATRGTGGEKLFF.

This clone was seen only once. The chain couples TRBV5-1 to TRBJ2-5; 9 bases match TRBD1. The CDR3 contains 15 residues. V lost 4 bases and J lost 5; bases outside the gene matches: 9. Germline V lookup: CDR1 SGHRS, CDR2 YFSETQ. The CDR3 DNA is TGCGCCAGCAGCCGAGGGACAGGGATTTCGGAGACCCAGTACTTC. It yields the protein CASSRGTGISETQYF.

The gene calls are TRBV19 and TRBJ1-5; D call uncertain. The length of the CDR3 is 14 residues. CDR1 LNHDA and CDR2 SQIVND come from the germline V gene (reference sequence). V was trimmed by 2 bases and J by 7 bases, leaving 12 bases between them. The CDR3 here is CASSIIWGGQPQHF. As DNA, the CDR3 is TGTGCCAGTAGTATAATTTGGGGAGGACAGCCCCAGCATTTT.

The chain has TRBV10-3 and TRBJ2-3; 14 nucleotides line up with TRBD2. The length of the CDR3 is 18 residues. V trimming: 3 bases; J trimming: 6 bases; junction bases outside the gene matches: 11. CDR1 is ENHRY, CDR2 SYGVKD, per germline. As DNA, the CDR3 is TGTGCCATCAGTGACCCGGGACTAGCGGGAGCAGATGGGGATACGCAGTATTTT. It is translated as CAISDPGLAGADGDTQYF.

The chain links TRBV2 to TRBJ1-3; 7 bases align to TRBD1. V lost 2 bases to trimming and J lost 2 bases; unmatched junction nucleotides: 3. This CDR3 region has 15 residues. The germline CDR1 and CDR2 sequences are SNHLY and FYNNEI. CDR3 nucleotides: TGTGCCAGCAGTGAATTTCAGGGGGCTGGAAACACCATATATTTT. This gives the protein CASSEFQGAGNTIYF.

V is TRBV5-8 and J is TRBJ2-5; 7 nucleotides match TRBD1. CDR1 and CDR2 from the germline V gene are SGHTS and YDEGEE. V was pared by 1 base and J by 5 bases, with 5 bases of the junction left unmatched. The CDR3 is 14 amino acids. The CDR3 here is CASSLLTGLETQYF. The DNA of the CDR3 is TGTGCCAGCAGCTTGTTGACAGGGTTGGAGACCCAGTACTTC.

This chain's CDR3 is CASSPPDNEQFF. CDR3 nucleotides: TGTGCCAGCAGCCCTCCCGACAATGAGCAGTTCTTC. The V gene is TRBV4-2, the J gene TRBJ2-1, with D unclear. CDR1 is LGHNA and CDR2 is YNFKEQ in the germline V gene. V lost 4 bases to trimming and J lost 5 bases, with 6 bases between them. CDR3 size: 12 residues.

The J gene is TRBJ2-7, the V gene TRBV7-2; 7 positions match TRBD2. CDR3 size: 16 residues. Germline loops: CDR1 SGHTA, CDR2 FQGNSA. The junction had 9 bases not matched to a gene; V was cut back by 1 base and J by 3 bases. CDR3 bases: TGTGCCAGCAGCTTAGGGCCAGCGGGACCGAGCTACGAGCAGTACGTC. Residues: CASSLGPAGPSYEQYV.

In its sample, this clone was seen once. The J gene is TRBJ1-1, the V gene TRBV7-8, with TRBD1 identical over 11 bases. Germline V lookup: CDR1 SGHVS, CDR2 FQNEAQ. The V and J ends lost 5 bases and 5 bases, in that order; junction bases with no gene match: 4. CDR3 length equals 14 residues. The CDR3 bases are TGTGCCAGCAGCAGGACAGGGGGCGCGACTGAAGCTTTCTTT. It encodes CASSRTGGATEAFF.

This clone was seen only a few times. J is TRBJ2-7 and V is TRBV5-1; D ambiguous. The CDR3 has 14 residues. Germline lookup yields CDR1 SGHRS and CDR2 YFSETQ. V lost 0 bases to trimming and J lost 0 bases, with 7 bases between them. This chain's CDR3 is CASSLDSTSYEQYF. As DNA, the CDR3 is TGCGCCAGCAGCTTGGACAGTACCTCCTACGAGCAGTACTTC.

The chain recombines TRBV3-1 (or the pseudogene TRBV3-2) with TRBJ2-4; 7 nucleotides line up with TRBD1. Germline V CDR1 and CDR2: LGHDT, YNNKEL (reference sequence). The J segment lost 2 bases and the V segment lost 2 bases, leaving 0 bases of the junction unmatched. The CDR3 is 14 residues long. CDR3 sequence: CASSQRGPKNIQYF. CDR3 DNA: TGTGCCAGCAGCCAAAGGGGGCCCAAAAACATTCAGTACTTC.

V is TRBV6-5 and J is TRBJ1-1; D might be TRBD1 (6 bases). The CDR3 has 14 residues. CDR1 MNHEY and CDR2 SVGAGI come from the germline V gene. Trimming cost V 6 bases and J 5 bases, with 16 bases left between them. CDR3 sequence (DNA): TGTGCCAGCAGCTGGGACATTGGGAGAACTGAAGCTTTCTTT. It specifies CASSWDIGRTEAFF.

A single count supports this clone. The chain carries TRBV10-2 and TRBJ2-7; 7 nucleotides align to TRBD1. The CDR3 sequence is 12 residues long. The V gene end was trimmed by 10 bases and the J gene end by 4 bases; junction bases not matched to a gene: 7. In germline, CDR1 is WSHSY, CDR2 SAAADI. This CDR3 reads CATRTGPYEQYV. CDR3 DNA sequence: TGCGCCACAAGGACAGGACCGTACGAGCAGTACGTC.